This TCR beta chain was observed in a study of T cell responses to AZD1222 COVID-19 vaccine. The CDR3 spans 13 residues. The germline CDR1 and CDR2 sequences are SQVTM and ANQGSEA. V lost 4 bases and J 0 bases, leaving 9 bases between the germline ends. Sequenced by immunoSEQ multiplex PCR; TCRdb stores in-frame clones only, minus some. The sample carries more than 150,000 clones, 85% to 90% recorded once. Source: peripheral blood, taken on day 0 of AZD1222 vaccination. The TCR originated in an adult in good health. The V gene is TRBV29-1, the J gene TRBJ1-1; no clear D. The DNA of the CDR3 is TGCAGCGTTGTCGACGGTATGAACACTGAAGCTTTCTTT. It codes for CSVVDGMNTEAFF.